Listed below are T cell receptor beta chains from one sample, sequenced in a study of blood T cell repertoires in COVID-19. Here immunoSEQ multiplex PCR was the method, and the copy in TCRdb shows in-frame clones only, minus some. The table shows just over 350,000 clones, with roughly 87% occurring only once. Sequencing used PBMCs or T cells enriched from blood (not recorded which). Source of these receptors: a woman younger than 45 who had recovered from COVID-19. Both conserved end residues are part of each CDR3. D genes are given only for firm matches. Size values are once, few and many counts, or a class for expanded clones, and some rows have none.

j_gene,d_gene,abundance,v_gene,CDR3nt,CDR3aa
TRBJ2-3,TRBD2,NA,TRBV12-3/TRBV12-4,TGTGCCAGCAGGGGACTAGCGGGGGGGCCGAATTTT,CASRGLAGGPNF
TRBJ2-1,TRBD2,NA,TRBV19,TGTGCCAGTAGGACTAGCAGCGGGGGGCTTTCAACGGTCAATGAGCAGTTCTTC,CASRTSSGGLSTVNEQFF
TRBJ2-5,NA,few,TRBV5-1,TGCGCCAGCAGCCCCGGGACAACTCAAGAGACCCAGTACTTC,CASSPGTTQETQYF
TRBJ2-7,TRBD2,NA,TRBV3-1/TRBV3-2,TGTGCCAGCAGCCAAGATGACCCTAGCGGGAGCCGAGCTTTCTACGAGCAGTACTTC,CASSQDDPSGSRAFYEQYF
TRBJ2-5,NA,NA,TRBV24-1,TGTGCCACCGGGGGGAAGACAGGGTGGCAAGAGACCCAGTACTTC,CATGGKTGWQETQYF
TRBJ1-6,NA,NA,TRBV13,TGTGCCAGCAGCTCCAGGGACACCAATTCACCCCTCCACTTT,CASSSRDTNSPLHF
TRBJ1-6,NA,NA,TRBV4-1,TGCGCCAGCAGCCAAGAAACGAGGTCACCCCTCCACTTT,CASSQETRSPLHF
TRBJ2-2,TRBD2,NA,TRBV19,TGTGCCAGTAGTATAGATCTCGAGGCGGGAGGGGCTACCGCGGAGCTGTTTTTT,CASSIDLEAGGATAELFF
TRBJ2-1,TRBD2,NA,TRBV7-3,TGTGCCAGCAGCGCGACCGGGACTAGTTACAATGAGCAGTTCTTC,CASSATGTSYNEQFF
TRBJ1-2,NA,NA,TRBV5-1,TGCGCCAGCAGCTTGGGTCCCCAGGTCAACTATGGCTACACCTTC,CASSLGPQVNYGYTF
TRBJ1-1,NA,NA,TRBV5-1,TGCGCCAGCAGCTTTTGGCAGGGGAACACTGAAGCTTTCTTT,CASSFWQGNTEAFF
TRBJ1-1,NA,NA,TRBV20-1,TGCAGTGCTAGACGTTATGAAGCTTTCTTT,CSARRYEAFF
TRBJ1-2,NA,NA,TRBV19,TGTGCCAGTAGTATAGAAGGGGCCAGCGACGGCTACACCTTC,CASSIEGASDGYTF
TRBJ2-1,TRBD2,once,TRBV10-2,TGCGCCAGCACCCCCGGGACTAGCAGTAATGAGCAGTTCTTC,CASTPGTSSNEQFF
TRBJ2-7,NA,once,TRBV5-6,TGTGCCAGCAGCTTGGGGTTTTTGGGGACTGCCTACGAGCAGTACTTC,CASSLGFLGTAYEQYF
TRBJ2-7,TRBD2,NA,TRBV28,TGTGCCAGCGGCCGACTCGGGACTAGCGGGAGCTACGAGCAGTACTTC,CASGRLGTSGSYEQYF
TRBJ2-3,TRBD2,NA,TRBV7-9,TGTGCCAGCAGCCCTAAAGCGGGGTACACAGATACGCAGTATTTT,CASSPKAGYTDTQYF
TRBJ2-2,NA,NA,TRBV28,TGTGCCAGCAGTCCACCCCCTGGGGGGATCGACACCGGGGAGCTGTTTTTT,CASSPPPGGIDTGELFF
TRBJ1-1,NA,NA,TRBV2,TGTGCCAGCTACAAACGCCGAGCCAAAGAGGGCACTGAAGCTTTCTTT,CASYKRRAKEGTEAFF
TRBJ1-5,NA,few,TRBV6-2/TRBV6-3,TGTGCCAGCAGTTACATCAGGGTAGATCAGCCCCAGCATTTT,CASSYIRVDQPQHF
TRBJ2-1,NA,NA,TRBV30,TGTGCCTGGGGTAGCGGATATACCTACAATGAGCAGTTCTTC,CAWGSGYTYNEQFF
TRBJ1-1,TRBD1,NA,TRBV27,TGTGCCAGCAGTCCCCTACAGGGGGCGACTGTGAACACTGAAGCTTTCTTT,CASSPLQGATVNTEAFF
TRBJ2-1,NA,NA,TRBV5-5,TGTGCCAGCAGCCCGGGTTGGCGAATTTACAATGAGCAGTTCTTC,CASSPGWRIYNEQFF
TRBJ1-2,NA,NA,TRBV29-1,TGCAGCGTTGAAGACAGGAACTATGGCTACACCTTC,CSVEDRNYGYTF
TRBJ2-1,NA,NA,TRBV15,TGTGCCACCAGCAGAGCGTTTGGGGGCGCCGATTTCAATGAGCAGTTCTTC,CATSRAFGGADFNEQFF
TRBJ1-1,TRBD1,NA,TRBV28,TGTGCCACCGAGACAGGGCACACTGAAGCTTTCTTT,CATETGHTEAFF
TRBJ2-1,TRBD2,NA,TRBV6-5,TGTGCCAGCAGTTCTCTTGAAGGGACTATAAATCTTGAGCAGTTCTTC,CASSSLEGTINLEQFF
TRBJ1-5,TRBD1,NA,TRBV11-2,TGTGCCAGCAGCCCTGGGACAGGGAGCAATCAGCCCCAGCATTTT,CASSPGTGSNQPQHF
TRBJ2-4,TRBD2,NA,TRBV7-9,TGTGCCAGCAGCTTACCGGCGGGAGTAGCCAAAAACATTCAGTACTTC,CASSLPAGVAKNIQYF
TRBJ1-2,TRBD1,NA,TRBV7-3,TGTGCCAGCAGCTTAGGCGGGACAGGGGGCAACAACTATGGCTACACCTTC,CASSLGGTGGNNYGYTF
TRBJ1-6,NA,NA,TRBV28,TGTGCCAGCAGTATCACCGGGACAAAAGGTTCACCCCTCCACTTT,CASSITGTKGSPLHF
TRBJ1-1,NA,NA,TRBV5-1,TGCGCCAGCAGCTTGGGCCACGTTGGGGGGACTGAAGCTTTCTTT,CASSLGHVGGTEAFF
TRBJ2-2,TRBD1,NA,TRBV9,TGTGCCAGCAGCGCAGGGGGAACCGGGGAGCTGTTTTTT,CASSAGGTGELFF
TRBJ1-5,NA,few,TRBV12-5,TGTGCTAGTGGTTTGACAGCTGATCAGCCCCAGCATTTT,CASGLTADQPQHF
TRBJ2-1,TRBD2,NA,TRBV7-7,TGTGCTAGCAGCCCCCGGGGCGGGGGTTCCTACAATGAGCAGTTCTTC,CASSPRGGGSYNEQFF
TRBJ1-2,TRBD1,few,TRBV28,TGTGCCAGCAGCTCCGGGACAGGGAATTATGGCTACACCTTC,CASSSGTGNYGYTF
TRBJ2-7,NA,NA,TRBV4-1,TGCGCCAGCAGCCAAGATGGAGGCAGAAACGAGCAGTACTTC,CASSQDGGRNEQYF
TRBJ1-4,NA,NA,TRBV7-9,TGTGCCAGCGGCAGGGTCGCGCCTGAGGAAAAACTGTTTTTT,CASGRVAPEEKLFF
TRBJ1-5,TRBD1,few,TRBV5-5,TGTGCCAGCAGCCCCGCTCTGACAGGGGTCCATCAGCCCCAGCATTTT,CASSPALTGVHQPQHF